Shown below are 32 T cell receptor beta chains from a single sample sequenced in a study of T-cell reconstitution after alpha-beta-depleted transplantation in children. Preparing the TCRbeta library involved the use of unique molecular identifiers. TCRdb reanalysed the PCR reads using MiXCR and keeps one entry per CDR3 protein. Among roughly 28,000 distinct CDR3 sequences, 18% were seen once, and the ten largest hold approximately 40%. The starting material was PBMCs, mostly from graft donor cells, obtained 60 days after TCRalphabeta/CD19-depleted stem cell transplant. Receptor source: a male patient between 2 and 10 years old who had a stem cell transplant for acute lymphoblastic leukemia, so the T cells may come from the graft donor.

This chain joins TRBV2 and TRBJ2-3, with 11 bases matching TRBD2. The ends lost 8 bases at V and 0 bases at J; junction bases unmatched: 4. This CDR3 spans 15 amino acids. The germline gives CDR1 SNHLY, CDR2 FYNNEI. CDR3 DNA: TGTGCCAGCCAAAGGACTAGCGGGAGCACAGATACGCAGTATTTT. This gives the protein CASQRTSGSTDTQYF.

The chain employs TRBV14 and TRBJ1-5; D remains ambiguous. The ends were cut back, 4 bases at V and 6 bases at J, with 13 bases in the middle. CDR3 length: 14 amino acids. CDR1 and CDR2 from the germline V gene are SGHDN and FVKESK. The CDR3 nucleotides are TGTGCCAGCAGCCCAGAGCCCTTCTGTCAGCCCCAGCATTTT. Amino acids: CASSPEPFCQPQHF.

V gene TRBV20-1 combines with J gene TRBJ1-1, with no clear D. Germline V lookup: CDR1 DFQATT, CDR2 SNEGSKA (reference sequence). This CDR3 comprises 10 residues. The V and J ends lost 5 bases and 4 bases respectively, with 5 bases between them. Here the CDR3 reads CSAVGTEAFF. In DNA form, the CDR3 reads TGCAGTGCTGTGGGCACTGAAGCTTTCTTT.

This rearrangement joins TRBV20-1 to TRBJ1-2, with TRBD1 matching over 7 bases. After removal of 3 bases from V and 7 bases from J, the junction contained 8 bases not matched to a gene. Germline V CDR1 and CDR2: DFQATT, SNEGSKA (reference sequence). There are 13 residues in the CDR3. CDR3 nucleotide sequence: TGCAGTGCTAGGAACAGGGGAGGGGGTGGCTACACCTTC. Its translation is CSARNRGGGGYTF.

This clonotype has only a few counts. The rearrangement joins TRBV7-9 to TRBJ2-5; 13 nucleotides line up with TRBD2. Per germline, CDR1 SEHNR and CDR2 FQNEAQ (reference sequence). The CDR3 has 15 amino acids. J gave up 2 bases and V 6 bases, and 3 bases lay outside the gene matches. CDR3 nucleotide sequence: TGTGCCAGCAGACCGGGACTAGCGGGGCAAGAGACCCAGTACTTC. Encoded protein: CASRPGLAGQETQYF. The entire variable domain, with the rest obtained from reference TRBV7-9 and TRBJ2-5, is as follows: DTGVSQNPRHKITKRGQNVTFRCDPISEHNRLYWYRQTLGQGPEFLTYFQNEAQLEKSRLLSDRFSAERPKGSFSTLEIQRTEQGDSAMYLCASRPGLAGQETQYFGPGTRLLVL.

The chain is built from TRBV2 and TRBJ1-1; TRBD1 agrees at 8 bases. CDR3 size: 12 residues. The V segment lost 10 bases and the J segment 2 bases; nucleotides outside the gene matches: 3. Germline CDR1 reads SNHLY; CDR2 reads FYNNEI. CDR3 protein: CATDRGNTEAFF. DNA of the CDR3: TGTGCCACAGACAGGGGAAACACTGAAGCTTTCTTT.

The chain recombines TRBV20-1 with TRBJ2-7, with 9 bases that match TRBD2. The ends lost 3 bases at V and 2 bases at J; junction bases unmatched: 8. Per the germline V gene, CDR1 is DFQATT and CDR2 is SNEGSKA (reference sequence). CDR3 length equals 15 residues. The CDR3 region has the DNA TGCAGTGCTAGTGTCTCCGCGGGAGGGCCCTACGAGCAGTACTTC. This encodes CSASVSAGGPYEQYF.

This clonotype was found a few times. CDR3 sequence (DNA): TGCAGTGCTAGAGATACGGGGGTGGAGACCCAGTACTTC. Translation gives CSARDTGVETQYF. This chain connects TRBV20-1 to TRBJ2-5; possible D gene TRBD2, 6 bases. Germline CDR1 and CDR2: DFQATT and SNEGSKA (reference sequence). The V end was cut by 0 bases, the J end by 5 bases, with 10 bases between. CDR3 length: 13 amino acids.

This clonotype was counted only a few times. V gene TRBV3-1 combines with J gene TRBJ2-2, with 8 bases identical to TRBD2. CDR1 is LGHDT, CDR2 YNNKEL, per germline (reference sequence). V was pared by 2 bases and J by 6 bases, with 8 bases of the junction left unmatched. The CDR3 covers 16 residues. For the CDR3, the DNA is TGTGCCAGCAGCCAAAATCGACTAGCGTTAGCCGGGGAGCTGTTTTTT. Protein: CASSQNRLALAGELFF.

This clonotype was seen many times. The chain employs TRBV5-6 and TRBJ1-4, with TRBD1 identical over 9 bases. Germline V lookup: CDR1 SGHDT, CDR2 YYEEEE. V gave up 1 base and J gave up 7 bases; unmatched junction bases: 8. This CDR3 spans 16 amino acids. The CDR3 sequence is CASSLSNRGQGEKLFF. The CDR3 coding sequence is TGTGCCAGCAGCTTGTCAAACAGGGGGCAAGGTGAAAAACTGTTTTTT.

This clonotype has a count of ten or more. J is TRBJ1-2 and V is TRBV6-5, with 7 bases fitting TRBD1. The CDR3 covers 15 residues. Germline CDR1 reads MNHEY; CDR2 reads SVGAGI. V gave up 2 bases and J gave up 2 bases; unmatched junction bases: 5. The CDR3 DNA follows: TGTGCCAGCAGTTACGGCGACAGGGTAAACTATGGCTACACCTTC. Its protein product is CASSYGDRVNYGYTF.

The rearrangement joins TRBV7-2 to TRBJ2-7; 8 bases agree with TRBD2. Germline trimming cut 4 bases from V and 4 bases from J; bases unmatched to any gene: 6. Germline CDR1 SGHTA, CDR2 FQGNSA. The CDR3 extends over 14 amino acids. The CDR3 spells CASSSGLARYEQYF. The CDR3 nucleotides are TGTGCCAGCAGCTCCGGACTAGCTCGATACGAGCAGTACTTC.

At least ten counts were recorded for this clonotype. V usage is TRBV18 and J usage is TRBJ2-2; perhaps TRBD1 as D (6 bases). V lost 4 bases to trimming and J lost 6 bases, with 9 bases between them. The germline gives CDR1 KGHSH, CDR2 LQKENI. The CDR3 sequence is 13 residues long. CDR3 bases: TGTGCCAGCTCACTCGACAGGTCCGGGGAGCTGTTTTTT. It yields the protein CASSLDRSGELFF.

The chain uses TRBV11-3 and TRBJ2-5; TRBD2 agrees at 9 bases. CDR3 length: 13 residues. The ends lost 5 bases at V and 5 bases at J; junction bases unmatched: 3. Germline values: CDR1 SGHNT, CDR2 YENEEA. The CDR3 is CASSGTSKETQYF. The CDR3 DNA is TGTGCCAGCAGCGGGACTAGCAAGGAGACCCAGTACTTC.

This clonotype occurred many times. The chain combines TRBV27 with TRBJ2-7, with 11 positions matching TRBD2. The CDR3 contains 16 residues. J was trimmed by 4 bases and V by 3 bases; bases with no gene match: 8. Per the germline V gene, CDR1 is MNHEY and CDR2 is SMNVEV (reference sequence). In nucleotides, the CDR3 is TGTGCCAGCAGTTTGTACCCGACTAGCGGGGAATACGAGCAGTACTTC. As protein: CASSLYPTSGEYEQYF.

This clonotype turned up a few times. The chain combines TRBV7-9 with TRBJ2-1, with TRBD2 matching 10 bases. Germline CDR1 is SEHNR and CDR2 is FQNEAQ (reference sequence). The CDR3 sequence is 15 residues long. V lost 4 bases and J lost 9; bases outside the gene matches: 9. The CDR3 spells CASSSLEREGREQFF. Written as DNA, the CDR3 is TGTGCCAGCAGCTCCCTCGAGCGGGAGGGGCGTGAGCAGTTCTTC. The variable domain in full, completed from reference TRBV7-9 and TRBJ2-1, reads DTGVSQNPRHKITKRGQNVTFRCDPISEHNRLYWYRQTLGQGPEFLTYFQNEAQLEKSRLLSDRFSAERPKGSFSTLEIQRTEQGDSAMYLCASSSLEREGREQFFGPGTRLTVL.

The chain has TRBV28 and TRBJ1-2, with D possibly TRBD1 on 5 matching bases. V lost 6 bases, J lost 2 bases, and 13 bases lay in between. In germline, CDR1 is MDHEN, CDR2 SYDVKM. The CDR3 loop spans 14 amino acids. The CDR3 sequence is CASSSVEGNYGYTF. CDR3 coding DNA: TGTGCCAGCAGCTCCGTTGAGGGGAACTATGGCTACACCTTC.

This clonotype was seen a few times. The rearrangement uses TRBV5-6 and TRBJ1-1, with D uncertain. Germline V lookup: CDR1 SGHDT, CDR2 YYEEEE. This CDR3 has 14 residues. V gave up 5 bases and J gave up 3 bases, with 14 bases separating them. CDR3 amino acids: CASRSLGEDTEAFF. DNA of the CDR3: TGTGCCAGCAGGAGTCTCGGGGAAGACACTGAAGCTTTCTTT.

V is TRBV5-1 and J is TRBJ2-7; no firm D call. V lost 1 base and J 6 bases, leaving 5 bases between the germline ends. CDR1 SGHRS and CDR2 YFSETQ come from the germline V gene. The CDR3 runs 11 residues. The CDR3 bases are TGCGCCAGCAGCTTGCAGGTCGAGCAGTACTTC. Translated, it gives CASSLQVEQYF.

This clonotype occurred many times. This rearrangement joins TRBV20-1 to TRBJ1-1; D gene unclear. The CDR3 is 12 residues long. V dropped 6 bases and J dropped 4 bases, with 12 bases sitting between them. The germline gives CDR1 DFQATT, CDR2 SNEGSKA (reference sequence). The CDR3 DNA is TGCAGTGCCTGGGTCAGGAGCACTGAAGCTTTCTTT. Amino acid sequence: CSAWVRSTEAFF.

This clonotype was seen a few times. This chain uses TRBV20-1 with TRBJ2-5, with D unresolved. The CDR3 spans 13 residues. V was clipped by 2 bases and J by 5 bases, with 12 bases between them. Germline CDR1 and CDR2: DFQATT and SNEGSKA (reference sequence). In nucleotides, the CDR3 is TGCAGTGCTAGAAGTTTGTCGACGGAGACCCAGTACTTC. Protein sequence: CSARSLSTETQYF.

This clonotype was observed a handful of times. The gene calls are TRBV20-1 and TRBJ2-6; 12 nucleotides line up with TRBD1. V lost 6 bases and J lost 4; bases outside the gene matches: 7. The CDR3 extends over 16 amino acids. Germline lookup yields CDR1 DFQATT and CDR2 SNEGSKA (reference sequence). The DNA for the CDR3 is TGCAGTGCATGGGGACAGGGGGCATCCGGGGCCAACGTCCTGACTTTC. This codes for CSAWGQGASGANVLTF.

J is TRBJ1-1 and V is TRBV29-1, with 7 bases fitting TRBD1. The V gene end was trimmed by 7 bases and the J gene end by 2 bases; junction bases not matched to a gene: 7. CDR1 is SQVTM and CDR2 is ANQGSEA in the germline V gene. CDR3 length equals 13 residues. The CDR3 reads CSASGTANTEAFF. CDR3 in DNA: TGCAGCGCCAGCGGGACAGCTAACACTGAAGCTTTCTTT.

To note about this clonotype: Because the CDR3 is missing its conserved closing phenylalanine or tryptophan, this is likely a read error. This chain links TRBV20-1 with TRBJ2-1, with D hard to call. Per germline, CDR1 DFQATT and CDR2 SNEGSKA (reference sequence). This CDR3 comprises 11 residues. The CDR3 here is CSAREYNEQFC. The CDR3 coding sequence is TGCAGCGCCCGAGAGTACAATGAGCAGTTCTGC.

This sequence joins TRBV29-1 and TRBJ2-7; possible D gene TRBD2, 6 bases. This CDR3 region has 11 residues. Trimming took off 3 bases at V and 4 bases at J, with 7 bases between the two ends. Germline V gene lookup returns CDR1 SQVTM and CDR2 ANQGSEA. The CDR3 DNA sequence: TGCAGCGTTGAGGGGGGTTACGAGCAGTACTTC. Amino acids: CSVEGGYEQYF.

The chain uses TRBV28 and TRBJ2-4; D may correspond to TRBD1 or TRBD2 (6 bases each). This CDR3 is 14 amino acids long. The germline CDR1 and CDR2 sequences are MDHEN and SYDVKM. Trimming removed 8 bases from V and 1 base from J, with 12 bases in between. The DNA of the CDR3 is TGTGCCAGCGGGGGGCCGGTCGCCAAAAACATTCAGTACTTC. This codes for CASGGPVAKNIQYF.

This chain links TRBV14 with TRBJ1-2; D remains unclear. Trimming removed 1 base from V and 4 bases from J, with 10 bases in between. This CDR3 contains 14 residues. Germline V CDR1 and CDR2: SGHDN, FVKESK. DNA of the CDR3: TGTGCCAGCAGCCAAGGGGTCAGTGGCTATGGCTACACCTTC. Encoded protein: CASSQGVSGYGYTF.

The V call is TRBV28, the J call TRBJ2-7; 10 bases are shared with TRBD2. Germline CDR1 reads MDHEN; CDR2 reads SYDVKM. The CDR3 is 14 residues long. V gave up 7 bases and J gave up 2 bases; unmatched junction bases: 5. The CDR3 bases are TGTGCCAGCACCCGACTAGCGGGTACCTACGAGCAGTACTTC. Encoded protein: CASTRLAGTYEQYF.

The chain carries TRBV19 and TRBJ2-1; D unresolved. This CDR3 contains 13 residues. With 4 bases removed from V and 8 bases from J, the gap between germline ends came to 12 bases. The germline V gene has CDR1 LNHDA and CDR2 SQIVND (reference sequence). The CDR3 here is CASSNSVSHEQFF. CDR3 DNA sequence: TGTGCCAGTAGTAACTCGGTTTCCCATGAGCAGTTCTTC. Full variable domain (rest looked up from reference TRBV19 and TRBJ2-1): DGGITQSPKYLFRKEGQNVTLSCEQNLNHDAMYWYRQDPGQGLRLIYYSQIVNDFQKGDIAEGYSVSREKKESFPLTVTSAQKNPTAFYLCASSNSVSHEQFFGPGTRLTVL.

The V gene is TRBV7-2, the J gene TRBJ2-3; possibly TRBD2 for D (5 bases). Germline V gene sequence: CDR1 SGHTA, CDR2 FQGNSA. This CDR3 is built from 15 residues. Trimming took off 2 bases at V and 0 bases at J, with 9 bases between the two ends. CDR3 sequence: CASSLRESSTDTQYF. The CDR3 region has the DNA TGTGCCAGCAGCTTAAGGGAGAGTAGCACAGATACGCAGTATTTT.

This chain connects TRBV21-1 to TRBJ2-7; the DNA was not used to check the table's D call, TRBD2. TRBV21-1 is given as a pseudogene. The CDR3 spans 13 residues. The DNA of the CDR3 is TGTGCTTCAGGACTAGCAGCTGGGTACGAGCAGTACTTC. Amino acids: CASGLAAGYEQYF.

This clonotype occurred a few times. The genes are TRBV20-1 and TRBJ2-3; the match to TRBD2 covers 9 bases. J lost 4 bases, V lost 7 bases, and 15 bases had no gene match. Germline CDR1 and CDR2: DFQATT and SNEGSKA (reference sequence). The CDR3 extends over 16 amino acids. In DNA form, the CDR3 reads TGCAGTGTTCCGGGGGGTAGCGGGAGAGGGCCAGATACGCAGTATTTT. Residues: CSVPGGSGRGPDTQYF.